The present entry profiles one TCR beta chain with its context. These data belong to a study of early T cells in non-severe SARS-CoV-2 infection. TCRdb reprocessed the 5' RACE reads via MiXCR and lists one record per CDR3 protein. The profile shows 80,000 to 95,000 distinct CDR3 sequences, around a sixth of them singletons. The V and J ends lost 0 bases and 7 bases respectively, with 10 bases between them. This CDR3 is built from 14 residues. CDR1 is MGHRA and CDR2 is YSYEKL in the germline V gene. The V and J genes are TRBV4-1 and TRBJ2-1; a weak D match, TRBD2 (5 bases). The sequencing here drew on whole blood, taken at baseline. The TCR sequence derives from an adult who was a healthcare worker with PCR-confirmed SARS-CoV-2 infection or an uninfected control (not recorded which). CDR3 residues: CASSQESSYNEQFF. The CDR3 DNA reads TGCGCCAGCAGCCAAGAGTCTAGCTATAATGAGCAGTTCTTC.